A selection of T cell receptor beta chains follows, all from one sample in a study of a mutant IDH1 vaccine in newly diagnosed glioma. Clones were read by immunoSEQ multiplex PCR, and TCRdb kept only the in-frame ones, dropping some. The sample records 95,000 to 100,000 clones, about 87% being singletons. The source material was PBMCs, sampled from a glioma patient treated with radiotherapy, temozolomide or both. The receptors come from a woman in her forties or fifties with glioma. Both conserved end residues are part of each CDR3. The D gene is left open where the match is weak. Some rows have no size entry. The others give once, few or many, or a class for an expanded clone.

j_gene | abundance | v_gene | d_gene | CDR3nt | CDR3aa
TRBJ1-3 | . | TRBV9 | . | TGTGCCAGCAGCTCTTGGGGGGGACCCGACTCTGGAAACACCATATATTTT | CASSSWGGPDSGNTIYF
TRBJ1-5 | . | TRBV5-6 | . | TGTGCCAGCAGCCGAGTTGGCAAAAATCAGCCCCAGCATTTT | CASSRVGKNQPQHF
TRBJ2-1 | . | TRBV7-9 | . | TGTGCCAGCAGCTCAGGGGGGGCCCTGAACGGTGAGCAGTTCTTC | CASSSGGALNGEQFF
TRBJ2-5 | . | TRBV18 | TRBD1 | TGTGCCAGCTCACCACAGGGACAGATCTTCTGGGAGACCCAGTACTTC | CASSPQGQIFWETQYF
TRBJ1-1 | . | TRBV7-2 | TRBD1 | TGTGCCAGCAGCTGGGGACAGGCACTTTTGAACACTGAAGCTTTCTTT | CASSWGQALLNTEAFF
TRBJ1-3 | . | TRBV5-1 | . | TGTGCCAGCTCCCCGGACCTATCTGGAAACACCATATATTTT | CASSPDLSGNTIYF
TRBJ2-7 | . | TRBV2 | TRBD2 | TGTGCCAGCAGTGGGGAGGGAGCCGTCCACGAGCAGTACTTC | CASSGEGAVHEQYF
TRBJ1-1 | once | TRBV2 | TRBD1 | TGTGCCAGCTCCGGGACAGGGGCCATGAACACTGAAGCTTTCTTT | CASSGTGAMNTEAFF
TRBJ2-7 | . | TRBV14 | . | TGTGCCAGCAGCCAAGATCTGTACGGCACGCAGTACTTC | CASSQDLYGTQYF
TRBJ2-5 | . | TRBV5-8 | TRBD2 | TGTGCCAGCAGCCCGGGACTAGCGGGCCAAGAGACCCAGTACTTC | CASSPGLAGQETQYF
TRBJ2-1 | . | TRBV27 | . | TGTGCCAGTAACTTCCAGGGGAGGGTCTCCTACAATGAGCAGTTCTTC | CASNFQGRVSYNEQFF
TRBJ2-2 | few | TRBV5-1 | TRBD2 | TGCGCCAGCAGCTTGAGTAGCGGGATAGACACCGGGGAGCTGTTTTTT | CASSLSSGIDTGELFF
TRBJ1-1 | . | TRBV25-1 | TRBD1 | TGTGCCAGCAGCCGGGACAGGGGATTAGCTTTCTTT | CASSRDRGLAFF